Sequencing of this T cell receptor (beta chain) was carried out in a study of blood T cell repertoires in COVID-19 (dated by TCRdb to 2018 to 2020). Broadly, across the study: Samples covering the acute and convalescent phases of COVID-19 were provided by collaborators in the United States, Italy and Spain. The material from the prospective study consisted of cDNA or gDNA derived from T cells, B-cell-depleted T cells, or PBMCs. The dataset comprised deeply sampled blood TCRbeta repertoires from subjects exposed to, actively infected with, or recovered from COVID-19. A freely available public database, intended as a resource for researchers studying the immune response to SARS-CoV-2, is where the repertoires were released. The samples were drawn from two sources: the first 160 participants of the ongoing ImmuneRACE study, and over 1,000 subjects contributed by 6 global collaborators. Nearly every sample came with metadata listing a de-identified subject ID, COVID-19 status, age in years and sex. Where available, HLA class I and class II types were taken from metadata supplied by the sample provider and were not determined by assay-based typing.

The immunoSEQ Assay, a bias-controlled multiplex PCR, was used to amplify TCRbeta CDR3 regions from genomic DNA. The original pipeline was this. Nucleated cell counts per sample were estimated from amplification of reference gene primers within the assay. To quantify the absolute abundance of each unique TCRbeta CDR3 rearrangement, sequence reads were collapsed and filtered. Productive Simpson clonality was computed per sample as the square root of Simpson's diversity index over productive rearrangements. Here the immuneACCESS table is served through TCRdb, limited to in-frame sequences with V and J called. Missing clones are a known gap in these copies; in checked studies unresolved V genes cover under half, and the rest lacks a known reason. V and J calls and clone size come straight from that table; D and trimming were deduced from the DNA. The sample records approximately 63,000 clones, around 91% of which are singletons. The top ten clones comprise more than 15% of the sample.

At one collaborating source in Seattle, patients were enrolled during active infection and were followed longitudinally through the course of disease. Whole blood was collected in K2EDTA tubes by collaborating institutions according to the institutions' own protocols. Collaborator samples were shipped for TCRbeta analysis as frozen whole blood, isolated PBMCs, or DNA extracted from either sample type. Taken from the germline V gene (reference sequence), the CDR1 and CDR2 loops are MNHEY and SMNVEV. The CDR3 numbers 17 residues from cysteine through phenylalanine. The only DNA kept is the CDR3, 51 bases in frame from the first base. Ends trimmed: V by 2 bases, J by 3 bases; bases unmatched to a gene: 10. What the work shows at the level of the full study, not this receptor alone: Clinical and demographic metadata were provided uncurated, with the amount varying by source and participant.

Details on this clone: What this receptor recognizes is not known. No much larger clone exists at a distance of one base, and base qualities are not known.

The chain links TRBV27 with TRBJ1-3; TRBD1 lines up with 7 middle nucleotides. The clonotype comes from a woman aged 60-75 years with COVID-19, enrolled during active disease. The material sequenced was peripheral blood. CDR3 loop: CASSLVGDRQFGNTIYF. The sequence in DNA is TGTGCCAGCAGTTTAGTTGGGGACAGACAATTTGGAAACACCATATATTTT.